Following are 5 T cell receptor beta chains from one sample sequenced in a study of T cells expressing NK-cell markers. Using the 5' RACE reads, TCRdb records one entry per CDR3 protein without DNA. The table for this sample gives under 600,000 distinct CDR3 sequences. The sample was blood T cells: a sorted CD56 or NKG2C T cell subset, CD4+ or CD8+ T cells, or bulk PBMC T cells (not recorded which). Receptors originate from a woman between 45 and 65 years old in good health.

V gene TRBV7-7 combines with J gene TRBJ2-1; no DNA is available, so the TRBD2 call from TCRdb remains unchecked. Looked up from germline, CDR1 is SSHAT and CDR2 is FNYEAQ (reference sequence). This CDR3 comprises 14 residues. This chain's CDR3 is CASSPTASGNEQFF.

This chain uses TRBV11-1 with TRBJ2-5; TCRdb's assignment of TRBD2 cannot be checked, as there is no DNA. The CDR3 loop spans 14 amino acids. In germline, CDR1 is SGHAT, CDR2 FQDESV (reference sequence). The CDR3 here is CASRRWRVKETQYF. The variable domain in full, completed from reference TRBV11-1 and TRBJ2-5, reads EAEVAQSPRYKITEKSQAVAFWCDPISGHATLYWYRQILGQGPELLVQFQDESVVDDSQLPKDRFSAERLKGVDSTLKIQPAELGDSAMYLCASRRWRVKETQYFGPGTRLLVL.

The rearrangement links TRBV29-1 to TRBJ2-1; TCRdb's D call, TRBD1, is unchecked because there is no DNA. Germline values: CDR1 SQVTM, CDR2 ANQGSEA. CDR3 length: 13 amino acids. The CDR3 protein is CSGLTGTYNEQFF.

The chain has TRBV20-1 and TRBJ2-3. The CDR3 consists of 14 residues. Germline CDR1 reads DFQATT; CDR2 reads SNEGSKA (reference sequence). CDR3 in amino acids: CSARGWDGTDTQYF.

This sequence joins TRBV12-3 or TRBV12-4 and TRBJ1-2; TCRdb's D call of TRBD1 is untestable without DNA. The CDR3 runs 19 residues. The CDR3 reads CASSNHRDTPPGANYGYTF.